This paragraph covers one T cell receptor (beta chain) sequence. Germline CDR1 SGHRS, CDR2 YFSETQ. The CDR3 totals 15 residues. Trimming at V came to 4 bases and at J to 0 bases, leaving 1 base not matched to a gene. This record belongs to a study of chemoradiotherapy in HPV16-positive cancers. Sequencing was performed with immunoSEQ multiplex PCR; in TCRdb, only in-frame clones are kept and a portion is missing. Found here are about 21,000 clones, over 75% of them singletons; the top ten hold 2% to 2.5%. The material was blood, obtained from a patient who underwent chemoradiotherapy. This rearrangement joins TRBV5-1 to TRBJ2-6; 7 nucleotides agree with TRBD2. The TCR sequence derives from a human donor with HPV-associated anogenital cancer. In nucleotides, the CDR3 is TGCGCCAGCAGCCCGGGGGGCTCTGGGGCCAACGTCCTGACTTTC. Translation gives CASSPGGSGANVLTF.